This TCR beta chain was sequenced for a study of identical twins. The germline V gene has CDR1 SEHNR and CDR2 FQNEAQ (reference sequence). The V and J ends lost 5 bases and 6 bases respectively, with 17 bases between them. This CDR3 is built from 15 residues. In TCRdb, the 5' RACE reads were re-called with MiXCR into one record per CDR3 protein. The sample has about 190,000 distinct CDR3 sequences, 15% seen once. The sample holds a few counts of this clonotype. The same specimen was also included in a second study, on T cells expressing NK-cell markers.

The chain couples TRBV7-9 to TRBJ2-1; possible D gene TRBD2, 6 bases. Sequences were obtained from CD8+ T cells sorted from blood. The clonotype was recovered from a woman aged 18-35 years in good health. The CDR3 nucleotides read TGTGCCAGCAGCCCCGCGGGGCGGGGACCCAATGAGCAGTTCTTC. It translates to CASSPAGRGPNEQFF.